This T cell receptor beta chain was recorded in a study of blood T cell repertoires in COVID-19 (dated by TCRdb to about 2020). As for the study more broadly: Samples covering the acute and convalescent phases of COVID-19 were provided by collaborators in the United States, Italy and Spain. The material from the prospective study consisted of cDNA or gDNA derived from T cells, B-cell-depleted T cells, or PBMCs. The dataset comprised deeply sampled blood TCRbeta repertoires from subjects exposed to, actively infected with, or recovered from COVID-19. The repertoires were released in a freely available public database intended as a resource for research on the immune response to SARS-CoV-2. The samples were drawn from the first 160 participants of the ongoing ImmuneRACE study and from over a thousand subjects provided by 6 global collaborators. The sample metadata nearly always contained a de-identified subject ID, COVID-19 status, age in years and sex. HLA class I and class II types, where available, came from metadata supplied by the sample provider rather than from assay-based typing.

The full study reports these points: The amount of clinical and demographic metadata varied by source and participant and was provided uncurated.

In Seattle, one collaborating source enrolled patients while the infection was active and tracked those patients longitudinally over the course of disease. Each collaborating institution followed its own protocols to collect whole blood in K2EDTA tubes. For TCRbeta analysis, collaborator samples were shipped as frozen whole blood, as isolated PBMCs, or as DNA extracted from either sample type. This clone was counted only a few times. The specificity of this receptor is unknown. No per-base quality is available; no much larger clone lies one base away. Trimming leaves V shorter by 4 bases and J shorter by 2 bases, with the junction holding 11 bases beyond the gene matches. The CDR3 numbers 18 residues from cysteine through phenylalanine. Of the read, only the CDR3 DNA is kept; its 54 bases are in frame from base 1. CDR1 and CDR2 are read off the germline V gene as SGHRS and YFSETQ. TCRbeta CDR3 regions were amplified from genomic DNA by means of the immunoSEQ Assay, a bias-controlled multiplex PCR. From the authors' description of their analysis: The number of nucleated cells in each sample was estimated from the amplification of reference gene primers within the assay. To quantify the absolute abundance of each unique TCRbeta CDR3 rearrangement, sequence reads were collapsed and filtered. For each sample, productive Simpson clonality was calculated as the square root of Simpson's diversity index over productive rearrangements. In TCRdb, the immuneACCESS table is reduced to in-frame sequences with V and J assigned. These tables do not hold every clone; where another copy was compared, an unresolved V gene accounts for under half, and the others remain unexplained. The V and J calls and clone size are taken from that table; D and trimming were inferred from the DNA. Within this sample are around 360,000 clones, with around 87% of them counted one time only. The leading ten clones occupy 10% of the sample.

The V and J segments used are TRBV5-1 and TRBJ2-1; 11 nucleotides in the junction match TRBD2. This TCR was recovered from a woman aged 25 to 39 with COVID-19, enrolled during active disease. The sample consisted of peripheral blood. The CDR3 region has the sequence CASSHSGSGRGTYNEQFF. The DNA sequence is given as TGCGCCAGCAGCCACTCGGGTAGCGGGAGGGGGACCTACAATGAGCAGTTCTTC. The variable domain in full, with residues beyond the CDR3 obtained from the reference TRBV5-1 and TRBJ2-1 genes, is KAGVTQTPRYLIKTRGQQVTLSCSPISGHRSVSWYQQTPGQGLQFLFEYFSETQRNKGNFPGRFSGRQFSNSRSEMNVSTLELGDSALYLCASSHSGSGRGTYNEQFFGPGTRLTVL.